Listed here are 14 T cell receptor beta chains from one sample, sequenced in a study of CD8 T cells in ankylosing spondylitis (dated by TCRdb to 2016 to 2017). Summary of the overall study and its limitations: A TCR beta motif of fewer than 10 highly homologous amino acid variants appeared characteristic of blood from ankylosing spondylitis patients.

Libraries were made using 5' RACE. TCRdb names Illumina HiSeq 2500 as the instrument used. TCRdb applied fastp at Q25 and MiXCR to the public reads, then kept only in-frame beta chains. Identical CDR3 protein sequences are pooled into one entry, listed with their most common genes and DNA. Within this sample are a few hundred thousand distinct CDR3 sequences, with 20% to 25% of them counted one time only. Of the sample, about 15% is held by the ten largest clones. Antigens for these TCRs are unknown. Sequenced: blood, either unsorted or a sorted T cell fraction (not recorded which). These receptor sequences come from a male donor with ankylosing spondylitis.

The chain is built from TRBV7-9 and TRBJ1-5; D might be TRBD1 (5 bases). The CDR3 totals 12 residues. Germline CDR1 is SEHNR and CDR2 is FQNEAQ (reference sequence). V gave up 11 bases and J gave up 4 bases, with 12 bases separating them. This CDR3 is CAASRENQPQHF. The DNA for the CDR3 is TGTGCCGCCAGCAGGGAAAATCAGCCCCAGCATTTT.

Only one count was recorded for this clonotype. The gene calls are TRBV5-1 and TRBJ2-7; D is undetermined. Per germline, CDR1 SGHRS and CDR2 YFSETQ. The CDR3 has 15 amino acids. V was trimmed by 1 base and J by 2 bases, leaving 13 bases between them. The CDR3 nucleotides are TGCGCCAGCAGCTTGTCTGGGGTTTATCCCTACGAGCAGTACTTC. This encodes CASSLSGVYPYEQYF.

The rearrangement links TRBV29-1 to TRBJ1-1; D ambiguous. CDR3 length equals 11 residues. Deletions cut 7 bases from V and 2 bases from J, with 8 bases between. Looked up from germline, CDR1 is SQVTM and CDR2 is ANQGSEA. CDR3 amino acids: CSARSNTEAFF. As DNA, the CDR3 is TGCAGCGCCCGGAGTAACACTGAAGCTTTCTTT.

This sequence joins TRBV6-1 and TRBJ2-3, with no clear D. The V and J ends lost 6 bases and 6 bases respectively, with 13 bases between them. Germline V gives CDR1 MNHNS, CDR2 SASEGT. The CDR3 contains 13 residues. CDR3 residues: CASRGRPTDTQYF. The CDR3 DNA follows: TGTGCCAGCAGGGGCCGGCCCACGGATACGCAGTATTTT.

This chain uses TRBV24-1 with TRBJ1-5; no clear D. V was trimmed by 12 bases and J by 9 bases, leaving 20 bases between them. CDR1 and CDR2 from the germline V gene are KGHDR and SFDVKD. This CDR3 is built from 13 residues. The CDR3 DNA reads as TGTGCCGTAGCAGAGGCCCGGAATGCGCCCCAGCATTTT. Its translation: CAVAEARNAPQHF.

This chain uses TRBV29-1 with TRBJ2-5, with a tentative D call TRBD2 (7 bases). The CDR3 runs 12 residues. Trimming removed 5 bases from V and 4 bases from J, with 11 bases in between. The germline gives CDR1 SQVTM, CDR2 ANQGSEA. CDR3 coding DNA: TGCAGCGTTCACAGGGAGGGAGAGACCCAGTACTTC. Protein sequence: CSVHREGETQYF.

V and J are TRBV5-1 and TRBJ2-2, with D uncertain. The CDR3 runs to 15 residues. Deletions cut 0 bases from V and 0 bases from J, with 6 bases between. The germline CDR1 and CDR2 sequences are SGHRS and YFSETQ. The CDR3 here is CASSLGVSNTGELFF. The CDR3, as DNA: TGCGCCAGCAGCTTGGGGGTGTCGAACACCGGGGAGCTGTTTTTT.

V usage is TRBV7-9 and J usage is TRBJ2-7, with D unclear. This CDR3 region has 13 residues. Trimming removed 7 bases from V and 4 bases from J, with 14 bases in between. Germline lookup yields CDR1 SEHNR and CDR2 FQNEAQ (reference sequence). CDR3 sequence reads: CASTPSGPYEQYF. In DNA form, the CDR3 reads TGTGCCAGCACTCCATCCGGACCTTACGAGCAGTACTTC.

The chain recombines TRBV7-9 with TRBJ1-1; perhaps TRBD1 as D (5 bases). This CDR3 spans 13 amino acids. Germline V gene data show CDR1 as SEHNR and CDR2 as FQNEAQ (reference sequence). V lost 5 bases, J lost 6 bases, and 13 bases lay in between. The CDR3 loop is CASSPGAVAEAFF. The CDR3 bases are TGTGCCAGCAGCCCCGGGGCAGTGGCTGAAGCTTTCTTT.

V and J are TRBV18 and TRBJ2-1; the match to TRBD2 covers 9 bases. The CDR3 contains 17 residues. Trimming cost V 6 bases and J 7 bases; bases outside gene matches: 16. The germline CDR1 and CDR2 sequences are KGHSH and LQKENI. The CDR3 DNA is TGTGCCAGCTCCGCACTTCAATCGGGACTAGCTTTAAATGAGCAGTTCTTC. Its translation: CASSALQSGLALNEQFF.

The chain carries TRBV7-3 and TRBJ2-2, with TRBD2 matching 8 bases. The CDR3 sequence is 15 residues long. Germline values: CDR1 SGHTA, CDR2 FQGTGA. The trim removed 5 bases at V and 6 bases at J, leaving 8 bases unmatched. The CDR3 DNA follows: TGTGCCAGCAGCCCCTCCGGCGGGGGGTCCGGGGAGCTGTTTTTT. It encodes CASSPSGGGSGELFF.

The chain employs TRBV5-1 and TRBJ1-5, with D possibly being TRBD1 (6 bases). Germline values: CDR1 SGHRS, CDR2 YFSETQ. The CDR3 covers 15 residues. V was shortened by 6 bases and J by 4 bases, with 17 bases between the two germline ends. CDR3 coding DNA: TGCGCCAGCAAAGAGGACAGCATTTCTAATCAGCCCCAGCATTTT. This gives the protein CASKEDSISNQPQHF.

The gene calls are TRBV6-5 and TRBJ2-2, with a tentative D call TRBD1 (6 bases). Germline CDR1 and CDR2: MNHEY and SVGAGI. Trimming stripped 2 bases from V and 4 bases from J, with 14 bases between. This CDR3 region has 16 residues. As DNA, the CDR3 is TGTGCCAGCAGTTACCCATCAGGGGATCTCACCGGGGAGCTGTTTTTT. Its protein is CASSYPSGDLTGELFF.

This clonotype was counted only a few times. J is TRBJ2-3 and V is TRBV7-8; unclear D gene. Trimming left V 0 bases short and J 2 bases short, with 12 bases between. CDR1 and CDR2 from the germline V gene are SGHVS and FQNEAQ. The length of the CDR3 is 16 residues. In DNA, the CDR3 is TGTGCCAGCAGCTTAGCCAACTACCAAGACACAGATACGCAGTATTTT. Protein: CASSLANYQDTDTQYF.